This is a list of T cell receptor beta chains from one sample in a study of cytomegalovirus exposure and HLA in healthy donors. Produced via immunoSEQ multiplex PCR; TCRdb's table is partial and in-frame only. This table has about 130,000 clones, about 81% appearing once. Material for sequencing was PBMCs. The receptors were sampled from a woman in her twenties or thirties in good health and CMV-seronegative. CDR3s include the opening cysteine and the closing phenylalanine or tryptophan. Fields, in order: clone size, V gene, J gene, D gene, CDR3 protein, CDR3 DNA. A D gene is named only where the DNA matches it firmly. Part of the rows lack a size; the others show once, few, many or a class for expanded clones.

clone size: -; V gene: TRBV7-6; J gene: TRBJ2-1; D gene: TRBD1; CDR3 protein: CASSSIQGNEQFF; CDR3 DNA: TGTGCCAGCAGCTCCATACAGGGGAATGAGCAGTTCTTC
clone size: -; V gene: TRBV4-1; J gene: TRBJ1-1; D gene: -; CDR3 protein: CASSRRGRVVVSNTEAFF; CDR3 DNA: TGCGCCAGCAGCCGCCGAGGGAGGGTTGTTGTGTCAAACACTGAAGCTTTCTTT
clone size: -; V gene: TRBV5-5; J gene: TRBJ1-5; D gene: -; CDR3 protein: CASSTGSGHSNQPQHF; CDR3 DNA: TGTGCCAGCAGCACGGGTAGCGGACATAGCAATCAGCCCCAGCATTTT
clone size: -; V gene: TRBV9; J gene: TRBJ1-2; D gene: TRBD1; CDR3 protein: CASSPGTGPNYGYTF; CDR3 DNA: TGTGCCAGCAGCCCGGGGACAGGGCCTAACTATGGCTACACCTTC
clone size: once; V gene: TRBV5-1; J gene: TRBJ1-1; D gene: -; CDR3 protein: CASSSGTSNTEAFF; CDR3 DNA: TGCGCCAGCAGCTCCGGGACATCGAACACTGAAGCTTTCTTT
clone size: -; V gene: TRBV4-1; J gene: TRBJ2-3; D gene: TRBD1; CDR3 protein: CASSPSQGADTQYF; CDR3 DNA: TGCGCCAGCAGCCCCAGCCAGGGGGCAGATACGCAGTATTTT
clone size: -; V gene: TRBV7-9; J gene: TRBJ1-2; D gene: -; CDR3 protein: CASSLGEGPYGYTF; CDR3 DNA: TGTGCCAGCAGCTTAGGGGAGGGACCATATGGCTACACCTTC
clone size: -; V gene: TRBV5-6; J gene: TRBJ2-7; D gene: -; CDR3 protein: CASSSMGSKYF; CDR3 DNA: TGTGCCAGCAGCTCCATGGGCTCGAAGTACTTC
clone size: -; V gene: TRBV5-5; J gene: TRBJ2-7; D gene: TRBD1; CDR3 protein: CASSYRDSSYEQYF; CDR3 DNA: TGTGCCAGCAGCTACCGGGACAGCTCCTACGAGCAGTACTTC
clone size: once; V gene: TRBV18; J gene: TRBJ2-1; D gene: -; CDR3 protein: CASSPNLGASDEQFF; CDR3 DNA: TGTGCCAGCTCACCCAACCTGGGGGCGAGCGATGAGCAGTTCTTC
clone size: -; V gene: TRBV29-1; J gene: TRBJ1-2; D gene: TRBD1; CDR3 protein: CSGWTGGYGYTF; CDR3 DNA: TGCAGCGGGTGGACAGGGGGCTATGGCTACACCTTC
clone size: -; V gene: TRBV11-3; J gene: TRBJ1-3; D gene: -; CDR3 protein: CASSGTGNSGNTIYF; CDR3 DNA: TGTGCCAGCAGCGGTACAGGGAACTCTGGAAACACCATATATTTT
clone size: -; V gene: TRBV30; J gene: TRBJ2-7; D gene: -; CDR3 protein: CAWSVTGLAYEQYF; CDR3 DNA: TGTGCCTGGAGTGTGACGGGGTTGGCCTACGAGCAGTACTTC
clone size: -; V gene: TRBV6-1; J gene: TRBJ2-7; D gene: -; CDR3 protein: CASSRGGYEQYF; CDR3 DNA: TGTGCCAGCAGTAGGGGCGGCTACGAGCAGTACTTC
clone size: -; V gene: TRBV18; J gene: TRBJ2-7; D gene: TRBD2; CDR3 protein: CASSPGLAYYEQYF; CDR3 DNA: TGTGCCAGCTCACCGGGACTAGCGTACTACGAGCAGTACTTC
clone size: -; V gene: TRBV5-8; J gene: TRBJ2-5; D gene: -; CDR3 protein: CASNHGQYF; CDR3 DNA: TGTGCCAGCAACCACGGGCAGTACTTC
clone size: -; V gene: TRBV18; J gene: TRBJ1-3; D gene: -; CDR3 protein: CASSRDNSGNTIYF; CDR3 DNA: TGTGCCAGCTCACGGGACAACTCTGGAAACACCATATATTTT
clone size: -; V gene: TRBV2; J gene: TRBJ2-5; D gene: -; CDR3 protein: CASSGRWQETQYF; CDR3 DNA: TGTGCCAGCAGTGGGAGGTGGCAAGAGACCCAGTACTTC
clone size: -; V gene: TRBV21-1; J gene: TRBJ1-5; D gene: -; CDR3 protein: CASSKAPGTGGHF; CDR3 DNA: TGTGCCAGCAGCAAAGCCCCCGGGACAGGGGGGCATTTT
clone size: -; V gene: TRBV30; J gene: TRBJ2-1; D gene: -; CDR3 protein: CAWTYLGRDYNEQFF; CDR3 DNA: TGTGCCTGGACCTACTTGGGGCGGGACTACAATGAGCAGTTCTTC
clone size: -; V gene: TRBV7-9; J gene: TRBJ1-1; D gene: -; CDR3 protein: CASSLVGAANTEAFF; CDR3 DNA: TGTGCCAGCAGCTTAGTGGGGGCCGCGAACACTGAAGCTTTCTTT
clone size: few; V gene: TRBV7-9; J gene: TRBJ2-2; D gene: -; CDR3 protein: CASSRGGAGELFF; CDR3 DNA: TGTGCCAGCAGCCGAGGGGGAGCCGGGGAGCTGTTTTTT
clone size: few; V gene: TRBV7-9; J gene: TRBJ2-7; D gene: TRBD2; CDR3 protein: CASSLSIGLAGVEQYF; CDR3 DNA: TGTGCCAGCAGCTTAAGTATCGGTCTAGCGGGAGTCGAGCAGTACTTC
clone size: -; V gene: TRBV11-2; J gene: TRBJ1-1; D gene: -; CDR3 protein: CASSGTGTTEAFF; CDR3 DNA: TGTGCCAGCAGCGGAACAGGGACCACTGAAGCTTTCTTT
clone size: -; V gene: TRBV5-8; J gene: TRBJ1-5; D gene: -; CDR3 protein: CASSLRGNSNQPQHF; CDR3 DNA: TGTGCCAGCAGCTTACGCGGTAATAGCAATCAGCCCCAGCATTTT
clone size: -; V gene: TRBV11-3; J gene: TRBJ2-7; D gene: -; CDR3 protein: CASSLEGPGRDNYYEQYF; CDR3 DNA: TGTGCCAGCAGCTTAGAAGGCCCCGGTCGGGACAACTACTACGAGCAGTACTTC
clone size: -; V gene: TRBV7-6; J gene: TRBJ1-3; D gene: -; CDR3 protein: CASSLWSGVGNTIYF; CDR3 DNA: TGTGCCAGCAGCTTATGGTCAGGGGTAGGAAACACCATATATTTT
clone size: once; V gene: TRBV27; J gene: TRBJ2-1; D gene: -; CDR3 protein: CASSLGGYEQFF; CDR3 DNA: TGTGCCAGCAGCTTAGGAGGCTATGAGCAGTTCTTC
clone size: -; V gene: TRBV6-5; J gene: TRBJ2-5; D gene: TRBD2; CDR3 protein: CASSYGIAGGKGTQYF; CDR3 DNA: TGTGCCAGCAGTTACGGGATAGCGGGGGGCAAGGGGACCCAGTACTTC
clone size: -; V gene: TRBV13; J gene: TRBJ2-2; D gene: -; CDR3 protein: CASSSPLAGHNTGELFF; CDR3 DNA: TGTGCCAGCAGCTCTCCCCTCGCAGGACACAACACCGGGGAGCTGTTTTTT
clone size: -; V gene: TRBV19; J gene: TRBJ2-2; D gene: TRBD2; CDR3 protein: CASSIRGAGELFF; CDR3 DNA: TGTGCCAGTAGTATCCGGGGGGCCGGGGAGCTGTTTTTT
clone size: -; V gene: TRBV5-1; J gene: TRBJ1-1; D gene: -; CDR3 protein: CASSLDPGRTEAFF; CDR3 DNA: TGCGCCAGCAGCTTGGATCCAGGGCGAACTGAAGCTTTCTTT
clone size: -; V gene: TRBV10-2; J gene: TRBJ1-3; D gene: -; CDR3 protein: CASRETGSGNTIYF; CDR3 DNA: TGCGCCAGCAGAGAAACAGGGAGCGGAAACACCATATATTTT
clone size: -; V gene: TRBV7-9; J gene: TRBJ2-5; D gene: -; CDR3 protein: CSSSLGVAAYQETQYF; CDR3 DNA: TGTTCCAGCAGCTTGGGAGTAGCGGCGTACCAAGAGACCCAGTACTTC
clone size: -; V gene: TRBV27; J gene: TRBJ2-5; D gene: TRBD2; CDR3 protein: CASSSPISSGGKTQYF; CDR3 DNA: TGTGCCAGCAGTTCCCCAATTAGTAGCGGGGGGAAGACCCAGTACTTC
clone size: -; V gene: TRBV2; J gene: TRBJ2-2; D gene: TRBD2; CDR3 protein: CASSGTSPTGELFF; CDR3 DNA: TGTGCCAGCAGTGGGACTAGCCCCACCGGGGAGCTGTTTTTT
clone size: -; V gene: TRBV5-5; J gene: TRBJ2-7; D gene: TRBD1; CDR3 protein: CASSLGGQGTREQYF; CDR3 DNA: TGTGCCAGCAGCTTGGGGGGACAGGGAACACGCGAGCAGTACTTC